This T cell receptor beta chain came from a study of cytomegalovirus exposure and HLA in healthy donors. Study observations and caveats: Exclusion as indistinguishable affected some V segments, including TRBV6-2 and TRBV6-3. DRB1 showed the most TCR associations and HLA-C the fewest in a later analysis, as rates varied by HLA locus. Investigators reported 164 TCR beta chains as tied to cytomegalovirus. Researchers reported in a later analysis that a missense DCLRE1C variant was tied to TCR beta V- and J-gene trimming.

A note on this clone: The antigen remains unidentified.

The CDR3 has 11 residues. The germline V gene has CDR1 MNHEY and CDR2 SMNVEV (reference sequence). The ends were cut back, 5 bases at V and 5 bases at J, with 6 bases in the middle. 13 Jbeta primers and 60 Vbeta primers were used for the PCR. TCRdb's table, derived via immunoSEQ multiplex PCR, lists solely in-frame clones and lacks some. The data show roughly 97,000 clones, around four fifths seen once. The V call is TRBV27, the J call TRBJ1-2; no definite D call. Source material: PBMCs. The receptor comes from a middle-aged woman in good health and CMV-seronegative. The CDR3 loop is CASSAGYGYTF. CDR3 in DNA: TGTGCCAGCAGTGCGGGGTATGGCTACACCTTC.